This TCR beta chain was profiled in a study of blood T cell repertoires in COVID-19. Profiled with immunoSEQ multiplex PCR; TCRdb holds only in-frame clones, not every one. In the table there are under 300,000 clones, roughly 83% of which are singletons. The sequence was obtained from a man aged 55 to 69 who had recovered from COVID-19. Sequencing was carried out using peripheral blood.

Here the CDR3 reads CASSRQGSGELFF. The CDR3 bases are TGTGCCAGCAGCCGACAGGGGTCCGGGGAGCTGTTTTTT. The V and J genes are TRBV13 and TRBJ2-2; 8 bases fit TRBD1. CDR3 length: 13 residues. Germline CDR1 is PRHDT and CDR2 is FYEKMQ (reference sequence). The V and J ends lost 5 bases and 6 bases, in that order; junction bases with no gene match: 2.